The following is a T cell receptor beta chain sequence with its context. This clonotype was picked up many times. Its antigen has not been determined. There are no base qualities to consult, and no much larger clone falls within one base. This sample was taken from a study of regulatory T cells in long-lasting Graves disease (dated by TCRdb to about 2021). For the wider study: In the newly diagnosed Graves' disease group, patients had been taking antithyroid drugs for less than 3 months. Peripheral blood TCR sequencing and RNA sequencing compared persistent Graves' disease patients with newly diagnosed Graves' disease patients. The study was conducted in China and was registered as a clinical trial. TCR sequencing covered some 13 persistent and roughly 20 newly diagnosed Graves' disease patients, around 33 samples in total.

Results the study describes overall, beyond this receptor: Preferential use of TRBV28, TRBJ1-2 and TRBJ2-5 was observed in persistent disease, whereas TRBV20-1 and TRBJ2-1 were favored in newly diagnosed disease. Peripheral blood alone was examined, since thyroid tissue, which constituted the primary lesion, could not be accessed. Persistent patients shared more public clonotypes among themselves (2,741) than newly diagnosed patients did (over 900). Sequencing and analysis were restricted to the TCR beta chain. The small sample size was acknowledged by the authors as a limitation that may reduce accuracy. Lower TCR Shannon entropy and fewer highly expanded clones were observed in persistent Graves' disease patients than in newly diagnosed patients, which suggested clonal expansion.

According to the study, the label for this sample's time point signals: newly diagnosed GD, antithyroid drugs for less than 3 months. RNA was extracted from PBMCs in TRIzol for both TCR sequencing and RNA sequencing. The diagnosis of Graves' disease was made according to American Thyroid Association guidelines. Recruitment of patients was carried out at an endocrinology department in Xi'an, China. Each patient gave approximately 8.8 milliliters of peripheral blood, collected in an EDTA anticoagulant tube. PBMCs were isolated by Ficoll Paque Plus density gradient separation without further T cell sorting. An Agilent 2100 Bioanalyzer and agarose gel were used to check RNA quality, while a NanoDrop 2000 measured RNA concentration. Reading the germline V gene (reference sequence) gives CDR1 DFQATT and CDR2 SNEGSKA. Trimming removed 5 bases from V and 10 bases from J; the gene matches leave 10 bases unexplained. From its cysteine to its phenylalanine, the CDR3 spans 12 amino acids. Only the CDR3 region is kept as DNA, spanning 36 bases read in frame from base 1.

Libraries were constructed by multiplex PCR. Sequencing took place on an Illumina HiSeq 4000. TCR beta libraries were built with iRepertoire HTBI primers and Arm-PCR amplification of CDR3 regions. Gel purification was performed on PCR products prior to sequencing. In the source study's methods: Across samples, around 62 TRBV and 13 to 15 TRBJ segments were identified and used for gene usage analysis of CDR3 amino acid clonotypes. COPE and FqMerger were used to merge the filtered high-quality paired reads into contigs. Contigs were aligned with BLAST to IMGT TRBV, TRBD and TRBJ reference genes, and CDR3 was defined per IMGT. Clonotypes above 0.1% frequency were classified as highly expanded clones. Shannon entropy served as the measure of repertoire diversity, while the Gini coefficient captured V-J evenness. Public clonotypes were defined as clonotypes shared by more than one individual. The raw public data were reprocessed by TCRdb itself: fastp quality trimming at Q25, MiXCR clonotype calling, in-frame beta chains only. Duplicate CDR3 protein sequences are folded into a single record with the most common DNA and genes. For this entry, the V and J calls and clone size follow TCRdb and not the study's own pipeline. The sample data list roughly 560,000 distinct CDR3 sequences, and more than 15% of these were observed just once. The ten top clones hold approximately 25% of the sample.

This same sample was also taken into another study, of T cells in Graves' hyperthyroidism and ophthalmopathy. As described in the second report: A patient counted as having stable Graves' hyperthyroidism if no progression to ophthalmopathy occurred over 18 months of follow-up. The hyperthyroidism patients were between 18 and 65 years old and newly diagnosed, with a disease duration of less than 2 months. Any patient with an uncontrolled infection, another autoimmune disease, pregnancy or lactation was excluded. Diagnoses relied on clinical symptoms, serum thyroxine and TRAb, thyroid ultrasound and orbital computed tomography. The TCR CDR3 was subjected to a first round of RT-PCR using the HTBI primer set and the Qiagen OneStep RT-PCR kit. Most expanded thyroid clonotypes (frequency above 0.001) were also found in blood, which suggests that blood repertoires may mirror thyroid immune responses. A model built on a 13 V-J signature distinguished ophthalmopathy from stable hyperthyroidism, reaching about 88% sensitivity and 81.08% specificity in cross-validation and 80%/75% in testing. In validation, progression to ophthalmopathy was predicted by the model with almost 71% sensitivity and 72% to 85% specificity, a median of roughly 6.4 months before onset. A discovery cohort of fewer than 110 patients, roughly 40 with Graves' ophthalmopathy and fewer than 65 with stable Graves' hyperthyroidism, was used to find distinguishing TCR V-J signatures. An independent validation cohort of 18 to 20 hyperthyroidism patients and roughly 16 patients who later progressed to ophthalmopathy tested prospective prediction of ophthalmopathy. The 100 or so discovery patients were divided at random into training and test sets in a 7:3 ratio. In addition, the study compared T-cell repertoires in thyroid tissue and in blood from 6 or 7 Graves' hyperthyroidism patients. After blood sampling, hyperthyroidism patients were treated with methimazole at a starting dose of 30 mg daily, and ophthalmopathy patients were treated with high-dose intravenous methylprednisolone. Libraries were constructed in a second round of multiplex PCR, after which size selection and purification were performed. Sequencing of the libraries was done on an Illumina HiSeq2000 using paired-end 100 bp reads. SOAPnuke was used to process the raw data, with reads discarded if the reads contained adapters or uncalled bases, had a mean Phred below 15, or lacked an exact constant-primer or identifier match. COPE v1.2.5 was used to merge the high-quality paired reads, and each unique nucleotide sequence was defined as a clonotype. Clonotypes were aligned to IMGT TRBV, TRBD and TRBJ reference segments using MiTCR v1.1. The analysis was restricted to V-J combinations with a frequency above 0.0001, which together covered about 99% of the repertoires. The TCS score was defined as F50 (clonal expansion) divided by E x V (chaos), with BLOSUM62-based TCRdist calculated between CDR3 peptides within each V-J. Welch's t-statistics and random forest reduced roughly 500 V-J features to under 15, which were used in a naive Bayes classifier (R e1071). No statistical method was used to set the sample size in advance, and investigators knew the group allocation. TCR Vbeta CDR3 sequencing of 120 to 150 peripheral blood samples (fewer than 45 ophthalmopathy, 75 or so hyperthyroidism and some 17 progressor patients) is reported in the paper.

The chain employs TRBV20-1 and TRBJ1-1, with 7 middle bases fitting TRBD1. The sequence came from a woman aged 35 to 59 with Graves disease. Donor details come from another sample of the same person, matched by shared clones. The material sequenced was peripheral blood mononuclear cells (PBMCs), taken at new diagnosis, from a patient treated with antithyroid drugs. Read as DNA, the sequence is TGCAGTGCTGCCCGACAGGGTACGTTAGCTTTCTTT. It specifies CSAARQGTLAFF.